This is a list of T cell receptor beta chains from one sample in a study of OX40 agonist ivuxolimab in advanced cancers. Method: immunoSEQ multiplex PCR; TCRdb's copy keeps in-frame clones and lacks some. The sample consists of roughly 62,000 clones, less than 90% of them appearing once. Sequencing was performed on CD4+ or CD8+ T cells sorted from blood, taken in a trial of the OX40 agonist ivuxolimab. Receptors were obtained from an adult with an advanced solid tumor such as melanoma, head and neck, liver or kidney cancer. The CDR3 runs from the conserved cysteine through the conserved F or W. The D gene is left open where the match is weak. Only part of the rows carry a size: once, few, many, or a class if the clone is expanded.

>TRBJ2-7|NA|TRBV9|NA|17
TGTGCCAGCAGCCCCGAAGGGGCCGACACAGGGTTTAACGAGCAGTACTTC
CASSPEGADTGFNEQYF
>TRBJ2-7|NA|TRBV9|NA|15
TGTGCCAGCAGCGTAGGAGGAGGGTCCCCCTACGAGCAGTACTTC
CASSVGGGSPYEQYF
>TRBJ2-1|NA|TRBV9|NA|15
TGTGCCAGCAGCGTAGACGGGCAGGTTAACAATGAGCAGTTCTTC
CASSVDGQVNNEQFF
>TRBJ1-5|NA|TRBV19|NA|13
TGTGCCACCGCCGAGGACCGCAATCAGCCCCAGCATTTT
CATAEDRNQPQHF
>TRBJ1-6|NA|TRBV7-2|NA|12
TGTGCCAGCAGCCAGAAGGCCTCACCCCTCCACTTT
CASSQKASPLHF
>TRBJ2-7|once|TRBV28|NA|15
TGTGCCAGCAGTTTCCACCGACGCCTCACCTACGAGCAGTACTTC
CASSFHRRLTYEQYF
>TRBJ2-7|NA|TRBV11-2|NA|15
TGTGCCAGCAGCTTAAGCTTCTCTTCTAAAGCCGAGCAGTACTTC
CASSLSFSSKAEQYF
>TRBJ2-7|NA|TRBV19|TRBD1|15
TGTGCCAGTAGAATTACCGGGACAGGGGCTGACGAGCAGTACTTC
CASRITGTGADEQYF
>TRBJ2-5|NA|TRBV9|TRBD1|13
TGTGCCAGCAGCGCTAGGACAGGGGGGGAGCAGTACTTC
CASSARTGGEQYF
>TRBJ2-5|NA|TRBV9|TRBD2|15
TGTGCCAGCAGCGTAGGGGGGGGATCCCTGGAGACCCAGTACTTC
CASSVGGGSLETQYF
>TRBJ2-1|once|TRBV28|TRBD1|14
TGTGCCAGCAGTTTGTCGACAGGGTACAATGAGCAGTTCTTC
CASSLSTGYNEQFF
>TRBJ2-7|NA|TRBV5-6|NA|17
TGTGCCAGCAGCTTGTGGCGGCAGGCCGGGCCGGGGTACGAGCAGTACTTC
CASSLWRQAGPGYEQYF
>TRBJ2-1|NA|TRBV19|TRBD1|15
TGTGCCAGTAGGCGGACAGGCTCGGTGGACAATGAGCAGTTCTTC
CASRRTGSVDNEQFF
>TRBJ1-1|few|TRBV28|TRBD1|15
TGTGCCAGCAGTTCGTCGGGGACAGCGGGGAGTGAAGCTTTCTTT
CASSSSGTAGSEAFF
>TRBJ1-5|NA|TRBV19|TRBD1|16
TGTGCCAGTAGTATCCGGGACAGGGAACTGGATCAGCCCCAGCATTTT
CASSIRDRELDQPQHF
>TRBJ2-1|NA|TRBV2|NA|12
TGTGCCAGCAGACGACCAGGAAATGAGCAGTTCTTC
CASRRPGNEQFF
>TRBJ2-1|NA|TRBV2|TRBD2|15
TGTGCCAGCAGATCGGGACTAGCGGGAGGCAATGAGCAGTTCTTC
CASRSGLAGGNEQFF
>TRBJ2-1|NA|TRBV7-2|NA|12
TGTGCCAGCAGCCGAAGACGGACTGAGCAGTTCTTC
CASSRRRTEQFF
>TRBJ1-1|NA|TRBV7-2|NA|14
TGTGCCAGCAGCTTCAGGGAGGGCAGCACTGAAGCTTTCTTT
CASSFREGSTEAFF
>TRBJ2-2|NA|TRBV19|NA|16
TGTGCCAGTAGTACCGAGACAGGTGAATACACCGGGGAGCTGTTTTTT
CASSTETGEYTGELFF
>TRBJ1-1|NA|TRBV7-9|NA|15
TGTGCCAGCAGCCCTAGTCCACACAGGGTCACTGAAGCTTTCTTT
CASSPSPHRVTEAFF
>TRBJ2-1|NA|TRBV7-2|TRBD2|12
TGTGCCAGCAGCCAGACTAGCGGGCGTCAGTTCTTC
CASSQTSGRQFF
>TRBJ2-1|NA|TRBV5-4|NA|15
TGTGCCAGCAGTTACAGCCGTGGGCCCGACAATGAGCAGTTCTTC
CASSYSRGPDNEQFF
>TRBJ2-2|NA|TRBV5-5|TRBD2|18
TGTGCCAGCAGTCGAGAACTAGCGGGAGGGCCCGGCACCGGGGAGCTGTTTTTT
CASSRELAGGPGTGELFF
>TRBJ2-7|NA|TRBV5-5|TRBD2|16
TGTGCCAGCAGCCCGGGACTAGCGGGGAAGTTCTACGAGCAGTACTTC
CASSPGLAGKFYEQYF
>TRBJ2-2|NA|TRBV6-5|NA|15
TGTGCCAGCAGACCGGGGGAGAGGGTCACCGGGGAGCTGTTTTTT
CASRPGERVTGELFF
>TRBJ2-5|once|TRBV9|NA|15
TGTGCCAGCAGCGTCGTAGGAGCGGTCCAAGAGACCCAGTACTTC
CASSVVGAVQETQYF
>TRBJ2-3|NA|TRBV11-2|NA|16
TGTGCCAGCAGCACTCTGAGGGGGAGGGCCGAAGATACGCAGTATTTT
CASSTLRGRAEDTQYF
>TRBJ1-5|NA|TRBV19|NA|14
TGTGCCAGTAGTTGGGAGGTCAGGAATCAGCCCCAGCATTTT
CASSWEVRNQPQHF
>TRBJ1-4|NA|TRBV6-6|NA|15
TGTGCCAGCAGTGGACCGAAGGGGGATAATGAAAAACTGTTTTTT
CASSGPKGDNEKLFF
>TRBJ1-1|NA|TRBV29-1|NA|13
TGCAGCGTTGATTTACAGGCCCACACTGAAGCTTTCTTT
CSVDLQAHTEAFF
>TRBJ2-7|NA|TRBV28|NA|12
TGTGCCAGCAGTTTATGGCGGAACGAGCAGTACTTC
CASSLWRNEQYF
>TRBJ1-1|NA|TRBV2|NA|14
TGTGCCAGCAGTGTCAACCTCCTAAACACTGAAGCTTTCTTT
CASSVNLLNTEAFF
>TRBJ2-3|NA|TRBV28|NA|11
TGTGCCAGCAGTCTGGGGGATACGCAGTATTTT
CASSLGDTQYF
>TRBJ2-3|NA|TRBV5-1|NA|15
TGCGCCAGCCAGGGTGTGTCCCAAAGCACAGATACGCAGTATTTT
CASQGVSQSTDTQYF
>TRBJ1-6|NA|TRBV6-5|NA|13
TGTGCCAGCAGTTCCCGACGGGATTCACCCCTCCACTTT
CASSSRRDSPLHF
>TRBJ2-4|NA|TRBV18|TRBD2|17
TGTGCCAGCTCACCCGGACTAGCGGGAGGGCCAGGAAACATTCAGTACTTC
CASSPGLAGGPGNIQYF
>TRBJ2-7|NA|TRBV9|TRBD1|13
TGTGCCAGCAGCCTTGGACAGGGGAACGAGCAGTACTTC
CASSLGQGNEQYF
>TRBJ2-1|NA|TRBV18|NA|11
TGTGCCAGCTCGGGGGGACGGGAGCAGTTCTTC
CASSGGREQFF
>TRBJ2-3|NA|TRBV2|TRBD1|14
TGTGCCAGCAATCCCAGGGGGTCTGGAGATACGCAGTATTTT
CASNPRGSGDTQYF
>TRBJ2-2|once|TRBV7-9|TRBD1|15
TGTGCCAGCAGTTCACCGGGACAGTACACCGGGGAGCTGTTTTTT
CASSSPGQYTGELFF
>TRBJ1-1|NA|TRBV28|TRBD1|16
TGTGCCAGCAGCGCGCCGGGACAGGGAACGAGCACTGAAGCTTTCTTT
CASSAPGQGTSTEAFF
>TRBJ2-1|NA|TRBV5-8|TRBD2|13
TGTGCCAGCAGCCGGACTAGGAACAATGAGCAGTTCTTC
CASSRTRNNEQFF
>TRBJ2-1|NA|TRBV7-9|TRBD1|14
TGTGCCAGCAGGGACAGGGGGGAATACAATGAGCAGTTCTTC
CASRDRGEYNEQFF
>TRBJ2-6|NA|TRBV28|NA|15
TGTGCCAGCAGTTTCTTGGGGTCTGGGGCCAACGTCCTGACTTTC
CASSFLGSGANVLTF